The 2 T cell receptor beta chains below all came from one sample that was sequenced in a study of T-cell reconstitution after alpha-beta-depleted transplantation in children (TCRdb year 2016). Preparation of the library involved PCR. TCRdb lists the instrument as Illumina HiSeq 2500. Molecular barcoding was employed in the preparation of TCR libraries, with unique molecular identifiers being used to normalize TCRbeta repertoire quantification. TCRdb itself trimmed the public reads at Q25 with fastp, ran MiXCR and retained productive beta chains. CDR3 protein duplicates are merged, each entry listing the most common genes and DNA. This sample holds under 150,000 distinct CDR3 sequences; about 9.6% were observed only once. The ten most abundant clones make up more than 20% of the sample. According to the study, the label for this sample's treatment or condition signals: allogeneic hematopoietic cell transplantation with graft depleted of TCRalphabeta T cells and CD19 B cells.

The starting material was PBMCs, mostly from graft donor cells, obtained 180 days after TCRalphabeta/CD19-depleted stem cell transplant. Every receptor here comes from a girl under two years old who had a stem cell transplant for combined immunodeficiency, so the T cells may come from the graft donor.

This clonotype was observed a few times. The chain recombines TRBV18 with TRBJ1-3; D gene unclear. CDR1 is KGHSH and CDR2 is LQKENI in the germline V gene. V lost 3 bases to trimming and J lost 3 bases, with 12 bases between them. This CDR3 comprises 15 residues. The CDR3 sequence is CASSPGKGNGNTIYF. The CDR3 coding sequence is TGTGCCAGCTCACCCGGAAAGGGTAATGGAAACACCATATATTTT.

V usage is TRBV3-1 and J usage is TRBJ2-7; 10 positions agree with TRBD1. The CDR3 covers 15 residues. The germline V gene has CDR1 LGHDT and CDR2 YNNKEL (reference sequence). Trimming removed 0 bases from V and 5 bases from J; junction bases left unmatched: 4. The CDR3 nucleotides read TGTGCCAGCAGCCAAGATCGACAGGGGGCCAACGAGCAGTACTTC. Translated: CASSQDRQGANEQYF.